Sequencing of this T cell receptor (beta chain) was carried out in a study of CD8+ T cells in alopecia areata. Study summary: Those treated were given oral tofacitinib at 5 to 10 mg twice daily. Broader study findings: Lesional tissue from the scalp (especially in alopecia totalis/universalis) showed higher clonality than normal scalp.

A word on this clone: Its antigen remains unidentified.

The authors extracted RNA and reverse transcribed it into cDNA as the sequencing template. TCRdb's copy holds only in-frame clones and misses some; the assay was immunoSEQ multiplex PCR. Found here are 170,000 or so clones, 50% to 70% of them singletons; the top ten hold roughly 14%. CDR1 and CDR2 from the germline V gene are SGHDT and YYEEEE. Between the trimmed V and J ends, which lost 3 bases and 12 bases, there was a span of 12 bases. This CDR3 is 11 amino acids long. This clonotype originated in a human donor with alopecia areata. The V call is TRBV5-6, the J call TRBJ2-5, with unresolved D. The sample here was CD4+ T cells sorted from blood, taken at week 0. The CDR3 DNA is TGTGCCAGCAGCTCGTTAGGGTTCGAGTACTTC. Translating gives CASSSLGFEYF.